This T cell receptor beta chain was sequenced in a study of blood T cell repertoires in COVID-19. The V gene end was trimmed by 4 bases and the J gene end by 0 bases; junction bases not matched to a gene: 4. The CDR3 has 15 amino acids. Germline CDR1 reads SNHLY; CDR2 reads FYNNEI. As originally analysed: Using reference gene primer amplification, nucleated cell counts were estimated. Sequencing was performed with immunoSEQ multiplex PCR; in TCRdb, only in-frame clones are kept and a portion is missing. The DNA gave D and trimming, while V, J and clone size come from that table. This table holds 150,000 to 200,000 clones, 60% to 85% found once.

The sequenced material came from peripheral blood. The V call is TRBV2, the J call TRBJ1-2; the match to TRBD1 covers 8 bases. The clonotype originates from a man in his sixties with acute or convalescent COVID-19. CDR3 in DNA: TGTGCCAGCAGTGGGGGACAGGAGACTAACTATGGCTACACCTTC. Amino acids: CASSGGQETNYGYTF.